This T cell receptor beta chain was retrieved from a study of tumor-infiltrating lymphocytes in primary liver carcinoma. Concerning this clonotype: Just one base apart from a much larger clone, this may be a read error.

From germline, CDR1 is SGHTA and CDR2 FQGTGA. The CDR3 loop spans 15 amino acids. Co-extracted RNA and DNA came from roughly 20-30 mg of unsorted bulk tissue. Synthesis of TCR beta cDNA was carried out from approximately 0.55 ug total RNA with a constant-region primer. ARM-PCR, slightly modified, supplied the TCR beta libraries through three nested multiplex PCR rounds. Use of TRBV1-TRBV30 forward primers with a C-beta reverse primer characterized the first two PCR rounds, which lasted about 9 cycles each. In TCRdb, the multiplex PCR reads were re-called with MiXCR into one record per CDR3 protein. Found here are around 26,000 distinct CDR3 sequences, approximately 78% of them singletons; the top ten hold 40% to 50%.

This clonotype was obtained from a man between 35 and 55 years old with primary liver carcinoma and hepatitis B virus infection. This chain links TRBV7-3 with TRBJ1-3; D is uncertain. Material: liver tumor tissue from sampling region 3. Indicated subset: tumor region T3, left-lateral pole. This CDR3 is CASSSKDLSRNTIYF. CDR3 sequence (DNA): TGTGCCAGCAGCTCCAAGGACCTCTCTAGAAACACCATATATTTT.